This paragraph covers one T cell receptor beta chain sequence. CDR3 length: 16 amino acids. The ends were cut back, 6 bases at V and 0 bases at J, with 15 bases in the middle. Germline V CDR1 and CDR2: SGHAT, FQNNGV. The data derive from a study of T cells after yellow fever vaccination. TCRdb itself ran the 5' RACE reads through MiXCR, one entry per CDR3 protein. The sample lists approximately 550,000 distinct CDR3 sequences, less than 20% seen once, with roughly 13% in the top ten. J is TRBJ2-4 and V is TRBV11-2; weak D call: TRBD2 (6 bases). The origin of this receptor is a man younger than 40 who received the YFV17D yellow fever vaccine. Sequences were derived from PBMCs, sampled 15 days after the yellow fever booster vaccination. The CDR3 DNA reads TGTGCCAGCAGTCACACCGGGAGTGTAGCCAAAAACATTCAGTACTTC. Translation gives CASSHTGSVAKNIQYF.